This entry concerns a single TCR beta chain. Its antigen is still unknown. The sample is drawn from a study of shared clonotypes between healthy human individuals. Study information: With ages of 18 to 49, the donors were a couple of women and a few men. Used for every donor were three CD4 naive, three CD4 memory, two CD8 naive and one CD8 memory plate.

Profiled with immunoSEQ multiplex PCR; TCRdb holds only in-frame clones, not every one. This sample yields around 2.1 million clones, of which around 95% are seen a single time; approximately 0.13% belongs to the top ten. The study, taken as a whole, reports: The authors sampled blood alone, and tissue repertoires likely differ.

V was pared by 0 bases and J by 4 bases, with 7 bases between. This CDR3 has 14 residues. Germline-derived CDR1 and CDR2 are LGHNA and YNFKEQ. The source of this sequence is a man younger than 30 in good health. The sequencing sample was made of naive CD4+ T cells sorted from blood. Noted subset: CD45RA+ positively selected. The V call is TRBV4-2, the J call TRBJ2-1; D possibly corresponds to TRBD2 (5 bases). In DNA, the CDR3 is TGTGCCAGCAGCCAAGACGGGGAATACAATGAGCAGTTCTTC. Its translation: CASSQDGEYNEQFF.